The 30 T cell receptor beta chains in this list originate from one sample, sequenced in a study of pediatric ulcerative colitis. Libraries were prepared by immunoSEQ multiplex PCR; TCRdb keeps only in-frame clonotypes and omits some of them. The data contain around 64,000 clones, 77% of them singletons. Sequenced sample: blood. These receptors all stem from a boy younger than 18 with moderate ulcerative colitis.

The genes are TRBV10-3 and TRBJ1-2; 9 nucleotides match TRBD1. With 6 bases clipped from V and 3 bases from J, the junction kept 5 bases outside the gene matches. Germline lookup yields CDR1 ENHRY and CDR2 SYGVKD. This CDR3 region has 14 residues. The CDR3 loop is CAISQDRGDYGYTF. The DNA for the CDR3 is TGTGCCATCAGCCAGGACAGGGGTGACTATGGCTACACCTTC.

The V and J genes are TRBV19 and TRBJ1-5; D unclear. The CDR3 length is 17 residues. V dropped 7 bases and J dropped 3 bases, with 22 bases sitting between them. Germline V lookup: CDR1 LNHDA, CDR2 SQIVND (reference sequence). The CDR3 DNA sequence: TGTGCCAGTAACTCCGCGGCGGGCGGGAATGACAATCAGCCCCAGCATTTT. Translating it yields CASNSAAGGNDNQPQHF.

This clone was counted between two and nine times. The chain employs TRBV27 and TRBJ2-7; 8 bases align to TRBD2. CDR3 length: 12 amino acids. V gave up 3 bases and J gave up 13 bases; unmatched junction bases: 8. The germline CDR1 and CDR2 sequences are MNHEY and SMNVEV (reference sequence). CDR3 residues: CASSFSGGPNYF. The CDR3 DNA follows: TGTGCCAGCAGTTTTTCGGGGGGGCCCAACTACTTC.

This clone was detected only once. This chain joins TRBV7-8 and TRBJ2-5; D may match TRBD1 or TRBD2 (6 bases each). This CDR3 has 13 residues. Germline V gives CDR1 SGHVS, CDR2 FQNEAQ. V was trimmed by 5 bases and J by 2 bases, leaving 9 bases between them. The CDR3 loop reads CASSKGGQETQYF. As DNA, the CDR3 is TGTGCCAGCAGCAAGGGGGGACAAGAGACCCAGTACTTC.

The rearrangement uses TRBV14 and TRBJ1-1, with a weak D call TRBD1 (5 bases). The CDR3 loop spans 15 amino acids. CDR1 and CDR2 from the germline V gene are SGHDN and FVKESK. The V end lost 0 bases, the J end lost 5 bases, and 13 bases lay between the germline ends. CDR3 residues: CASSQDGRGKTEAFF. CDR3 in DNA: TGTGCCAGCAGCCAAGATGGACGGGGGAAGACTGAAGCTTTCTTT. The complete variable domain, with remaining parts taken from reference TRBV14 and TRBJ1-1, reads EAGVTQFPSHSVIEKGQTVTLRCDPISGHDNLYWYRRVMGKEIKFLLHFVKESKQDESGMPNNRFLAERTGGTYSTLKVQPAELEDSGVYFCASSQDGRGKTEAFFGQGTRLTVV.

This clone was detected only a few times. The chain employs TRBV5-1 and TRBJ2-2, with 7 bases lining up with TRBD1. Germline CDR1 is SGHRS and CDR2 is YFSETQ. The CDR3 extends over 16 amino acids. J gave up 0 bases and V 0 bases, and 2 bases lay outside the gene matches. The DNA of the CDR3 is TGCGCCAGCAGCTTGGACAGGGGATCGAACACCGGGGAGCTGTTTTTT. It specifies CASSLDRGSNTGELFF.

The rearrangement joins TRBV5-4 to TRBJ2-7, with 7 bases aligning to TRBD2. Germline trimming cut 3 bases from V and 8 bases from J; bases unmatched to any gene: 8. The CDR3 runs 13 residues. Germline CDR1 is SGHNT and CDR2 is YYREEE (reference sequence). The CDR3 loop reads CASSSSGTLQQYF. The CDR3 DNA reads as TGTGCCAGCAGCTCAAGCGGGACCCTCCAGCAGTACTTC.

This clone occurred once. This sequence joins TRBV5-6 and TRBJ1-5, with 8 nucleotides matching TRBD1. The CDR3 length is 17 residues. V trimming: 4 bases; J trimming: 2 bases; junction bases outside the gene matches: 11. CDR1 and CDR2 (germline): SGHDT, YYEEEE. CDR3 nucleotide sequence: TGTGCCAGCAGCCCGGCGGGGGCAGGGGGCCGCAATCAGCCCCAGCATTTT. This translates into CASSPAGAGGRNQPQHF.

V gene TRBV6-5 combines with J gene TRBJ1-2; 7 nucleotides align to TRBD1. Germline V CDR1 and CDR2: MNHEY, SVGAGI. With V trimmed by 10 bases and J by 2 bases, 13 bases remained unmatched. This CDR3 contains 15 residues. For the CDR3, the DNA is TGTGCCACCCAAGGCCGGGGACAGAGCAACTATGGCTACACCTTC. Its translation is CATQGRGQSNYGYTF.

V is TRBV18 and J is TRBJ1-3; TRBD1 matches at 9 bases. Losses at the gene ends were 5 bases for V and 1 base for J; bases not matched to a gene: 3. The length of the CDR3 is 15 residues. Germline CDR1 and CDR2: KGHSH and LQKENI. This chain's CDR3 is CASSSTGGSGNTIYF. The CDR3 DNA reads TGTGCCAGCTCATCGACAGGGGGGTCTGGAAACACCATATATTTT.

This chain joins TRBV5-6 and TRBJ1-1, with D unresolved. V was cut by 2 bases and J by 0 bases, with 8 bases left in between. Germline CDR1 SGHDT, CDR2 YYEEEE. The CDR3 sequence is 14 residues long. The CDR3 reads CASSFGGMNTEAFF. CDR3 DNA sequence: TGTGCCAGCAGCTTCGGCGGGATGAACACTGAAGCTTTCTTT.

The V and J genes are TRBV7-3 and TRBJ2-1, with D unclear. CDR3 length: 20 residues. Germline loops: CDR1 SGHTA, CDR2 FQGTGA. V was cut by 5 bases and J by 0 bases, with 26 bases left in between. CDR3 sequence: CASSPWAPRSVMSSYNEQFF. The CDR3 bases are TGTGCCAGCAGCCCCTGGGCCCCCCGATCAGTCATGAGCTCCTACAATGAGCAGTTCTTC.

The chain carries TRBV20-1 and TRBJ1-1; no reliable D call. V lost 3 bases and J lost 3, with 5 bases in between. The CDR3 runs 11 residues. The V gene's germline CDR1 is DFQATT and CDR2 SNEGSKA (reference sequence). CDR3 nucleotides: TGCAGTGCTAGCCAGGACACTGAAGCTTTCTTT. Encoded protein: CSASQDTEAFF.

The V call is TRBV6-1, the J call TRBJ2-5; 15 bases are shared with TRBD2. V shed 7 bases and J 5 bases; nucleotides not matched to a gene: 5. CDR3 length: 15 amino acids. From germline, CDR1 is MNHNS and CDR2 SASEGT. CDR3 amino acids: CASTGLAGGRETQYF. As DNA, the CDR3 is TGTGCCAGCACTGGACTAGCGGGGGGGCGGGAGACCCAGTACTTC.

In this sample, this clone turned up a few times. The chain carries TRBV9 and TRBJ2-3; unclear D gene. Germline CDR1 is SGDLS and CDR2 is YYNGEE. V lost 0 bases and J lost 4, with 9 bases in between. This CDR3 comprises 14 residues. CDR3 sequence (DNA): TGTGCCAGCAGCGTAGGCCCGAGATCAGATACGCAGTATTTT. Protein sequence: CASSVGPRSDTQYF.

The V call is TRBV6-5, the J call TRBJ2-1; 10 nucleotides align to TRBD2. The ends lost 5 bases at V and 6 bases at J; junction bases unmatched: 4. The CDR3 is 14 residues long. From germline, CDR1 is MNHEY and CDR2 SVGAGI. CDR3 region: CASSQGTSVNEQFF. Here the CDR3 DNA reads TGTGCCAGCAGTCAAGGGACTAGCGTCAATGAGCAGTTCTTC.

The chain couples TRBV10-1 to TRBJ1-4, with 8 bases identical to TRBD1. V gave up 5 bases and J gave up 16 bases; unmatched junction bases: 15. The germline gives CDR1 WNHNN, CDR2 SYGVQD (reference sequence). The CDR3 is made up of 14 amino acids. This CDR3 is CASSTDRAVYGGFF. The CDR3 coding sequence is TGCGCCAGCAGTACGGACAGGGCAGTATATGGAGGGTTTTTT.

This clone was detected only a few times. The CDR3 region has the DNA TGTGCCAGCTCACCACGTGAGGGGACTGAAGCTTTCTTT. Protein product: CASSPREGTEAFF. The J gene is TRBJ1-1, the V gene TRBV18, with TRBD1 as a possible D gene (5 bases). Trimming stripped 1 base from V and 5 bases from J, with 8 bases between. Germline CDR1 KGHSH, CDR2 LQKENI. This CDR3 is 13 amino acids long.

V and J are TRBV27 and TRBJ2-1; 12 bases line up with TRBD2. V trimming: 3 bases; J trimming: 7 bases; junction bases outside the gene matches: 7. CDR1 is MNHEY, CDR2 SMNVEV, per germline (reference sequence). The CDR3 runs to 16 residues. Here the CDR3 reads CASSFLLAGGGNEQFF. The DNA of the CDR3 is TGTGCCAGCAGTTTCCTACTAGCGGGGGGTGGGAATGAGCAGTTCTTC.

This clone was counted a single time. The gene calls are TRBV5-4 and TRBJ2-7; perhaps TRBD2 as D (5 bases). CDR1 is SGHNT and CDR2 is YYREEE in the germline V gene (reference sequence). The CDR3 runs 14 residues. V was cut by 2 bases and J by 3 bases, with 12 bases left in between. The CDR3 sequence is CASSLRGISYEQYF. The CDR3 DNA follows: TGTGCCAGCAGCTTACGGGGAATAAGCTACGAGCAGTACTTC.

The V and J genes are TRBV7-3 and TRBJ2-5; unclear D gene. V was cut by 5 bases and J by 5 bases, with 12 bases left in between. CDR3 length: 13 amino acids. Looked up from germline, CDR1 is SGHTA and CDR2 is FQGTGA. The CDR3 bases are TGTGCCAGCAGCCCCTCTTACTCGGAGACCCAGTACTTC. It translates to CASSPSYSETQYF.

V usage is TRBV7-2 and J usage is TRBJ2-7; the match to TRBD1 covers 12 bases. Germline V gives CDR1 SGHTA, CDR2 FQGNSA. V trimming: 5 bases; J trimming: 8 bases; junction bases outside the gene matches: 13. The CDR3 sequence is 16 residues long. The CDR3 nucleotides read TGTGCCAGCAGCCCGGCGGGAGGGACAGGGGGCTTCAAGCAGTACTTC. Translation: CASSPAGGTGGFKQYF.

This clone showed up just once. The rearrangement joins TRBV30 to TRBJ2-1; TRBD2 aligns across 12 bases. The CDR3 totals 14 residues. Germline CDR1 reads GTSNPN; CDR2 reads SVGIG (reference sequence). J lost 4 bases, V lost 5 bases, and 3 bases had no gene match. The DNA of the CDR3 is TGTGCCTGGGGACTAGCGGGAATGTACAATGAGCAGTTCTTC. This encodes CAWGLAGMYNEQFF.

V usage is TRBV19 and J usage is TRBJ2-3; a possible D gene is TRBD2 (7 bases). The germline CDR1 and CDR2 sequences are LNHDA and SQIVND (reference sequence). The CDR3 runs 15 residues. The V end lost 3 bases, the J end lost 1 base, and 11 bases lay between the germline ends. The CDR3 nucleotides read TGTGCCAGTAGTATGGGGGCGGGAGGCACAGATACGCAGTATTTT. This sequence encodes CASSMGAGGTDTQYF.

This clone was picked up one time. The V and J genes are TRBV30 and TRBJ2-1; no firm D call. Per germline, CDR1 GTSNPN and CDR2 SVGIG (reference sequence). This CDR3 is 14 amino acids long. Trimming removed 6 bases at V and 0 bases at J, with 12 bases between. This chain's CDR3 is CACCLLDSYNEQFF. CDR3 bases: TGTGCCTGCTGTTTACTTGACTCCTACAATGAGCAGTTCTTC. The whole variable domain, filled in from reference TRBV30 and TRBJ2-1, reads SQTIHQWPATLVQPVGSPLSLECTVEGTSNPNLYWYRQAAGRGLQLLFYSVGIGQISSEVPQNLSASRPQDRQFILSSKKLLLSDSGFYLCACCLLDSYNEQFFGPGTRLTVL.

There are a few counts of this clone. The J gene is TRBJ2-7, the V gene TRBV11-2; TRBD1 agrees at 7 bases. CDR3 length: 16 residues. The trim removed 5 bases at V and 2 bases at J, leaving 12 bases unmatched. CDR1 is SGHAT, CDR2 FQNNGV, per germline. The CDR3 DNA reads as TGTGCCAGCAGCCCTACAGCTCGACAGGGTACCTACGAGCAGTACTTC. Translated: CASSPTARQGTYEQYF.

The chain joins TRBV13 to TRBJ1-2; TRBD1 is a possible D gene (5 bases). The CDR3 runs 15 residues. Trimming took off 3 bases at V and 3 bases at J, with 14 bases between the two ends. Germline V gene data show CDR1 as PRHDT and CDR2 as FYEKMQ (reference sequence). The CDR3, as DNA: TGTGCCAGCAGCTTCGGCGGGGTACAGGACTATGGCTACACCTTC. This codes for CASSFGGVQDYGYTF.

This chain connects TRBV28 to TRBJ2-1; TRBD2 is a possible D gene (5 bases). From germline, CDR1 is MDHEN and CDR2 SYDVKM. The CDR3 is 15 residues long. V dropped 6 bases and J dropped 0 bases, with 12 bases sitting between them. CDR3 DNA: TGTGCCAGCAGGGAGGACGTATACTCCTACAATGAGCAGTTCTTC. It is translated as CASREDVYSYNEQFF. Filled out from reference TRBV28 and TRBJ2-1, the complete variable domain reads DVKVTQSSRYLVKRTGEKVFLECVQDMDHENMFWYRQDPGLGLRLIYFSYDVKMKEKGDIPEGYSVSREKKERFSLILESASTNQTSMYLCASREDVYSYNEQFFGPGTRLTVL.

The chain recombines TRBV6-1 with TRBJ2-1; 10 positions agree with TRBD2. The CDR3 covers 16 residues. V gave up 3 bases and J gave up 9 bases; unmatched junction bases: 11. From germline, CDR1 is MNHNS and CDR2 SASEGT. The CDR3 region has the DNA TGTGCCAGCAGTGATCCTAGCGGGAGTGGTTGGGGTGAGCAGTTCTTC. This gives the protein CASSDPSGSGWGEQFF.

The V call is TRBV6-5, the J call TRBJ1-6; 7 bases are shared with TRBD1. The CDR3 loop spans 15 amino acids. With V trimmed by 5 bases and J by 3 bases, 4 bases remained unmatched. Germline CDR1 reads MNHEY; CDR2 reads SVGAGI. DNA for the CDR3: TGTGCCAGCAGTCGGACAGGATACTATAATTCACCCCTCCACTTT. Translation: CASSRTGYYNSPLHF.